The 20 T cell receptor beta chains listed next were all sequenced from one sample in a study of blood T cell repertoires in COVID-19. The method was immunoSEQ multiplex PCR; TCRdb's version includes in-frame clones alone and lacks a portion of them. The sample records some 260,000 clones, approximately 84% being singletons. Sequenced: PBMCs or T cells enriched from blood (not recorded which). The receptors come from a man aged 40-49 years who had recovered from COVID-19.

The chain uses TRBV27 and TRBJ2-6, with 9 nucleotides matching TRBD1. The V segment lost 1 base and the J segment 0 bases; nucleotides outside the gene matches: 4. Germline V gene lookup returns CDR1 MNHEY and CDR2 SMNVEV (reference sequence). The CDR3 has 18 residues. The CDR3 region is CASSLWTGALSGANVLTF. DNA of the CDR3: TGTGCCAGCAGTTTATGGACAGGGGCCCTCTCTGGGGCCAACGTCCTGACTTTC.

The chain links TRBV11-2 to TRBJ2-5, with a weak D call TRBD2 (7 bases). This CDR3 is 14 amino acids long. Deletions cut 5 bases from V and 5 bases from J, with 15 bases between. Per germline, CDR1 SGHAT and CDR2 FQNNGV. This chain's CDR3 is CASSGAGAEETQYF. In nucleotides, the CDR3 is TGTGCCAGCAGCGGCGCGGGGGCGGAGGAGACCCAGTACTTC.

This chain connects TRBV28 to TRBJ1-2, with 7 positions matching TRBD1. V lost 5 bases to trimming and J lost 8 bases; unmatched junction nucleotides: 11. Germline CDR1 MDHEN, CDR2 SYDVKM. This CDR3 is built from 14 residues. The CDR3 protein is CASSPPTGILGYTF. The CDR3 DNA reads TGTGCCAGCAGTCCGCCGACAGGGATCTTAGGCTACACCTTC.

The chain is built from TRBV18 and TRBJ1-2; 9 bases are a match to TRBD1. The ends lost 4 bases at V and 4 bases at J; junction bases unmatched: 7. The CDR3 consists of 15 residues. In germline, CDR1 is KGHSH, CDR2 LQKENI. The CDR3 bases are TGTGCCAGCTCACACTGGGACAGGGAGGCCTATGGCTACACCTTC. Protein product: CASSHWDREAYGYTF.

The chain employs TRBV28 and TRBJ2-7, with 9 bases matching TRBD2. Germline CDR1 is MDHEN and CDR2 is SYDVKM. V dropped 3 bases and J dropped 5; count of bases not matched to a gene: 5. The CDR3 runs 14 residues. Written as DNA, the CDR3 is TGTGCCAGCAGTTTTCGTTTAGCGGGAGACGAGCAGTACTTC. Its protein product is CASSFRLAGDEQYF. Full variable domain (missing parts from reference TRBV28 and TRBJ2-7): DVKVTQSSRYLVKRTGEKVFLECVQDMDHENMFWYRQDPGLGLRLIYFSYDVKMKEKGDIPEGYSVSREKKERFSLILESASTNQTSMYLCASSFRLAGDEQYFGPGTRLTVT.

V gene TRBV5-4 combines with J gene TRBJ2-2; TRBD1 matches 7 bases. Germline CDR1 SGHNT, CDR2 YYREEE (reference sequence). This CDR3 has 16 residues. The trim removed 1 base at V and 0 bases at J, leaving 3 bases unmatched. The CDR3 sequence: CASSLWGTANTGELFF. The CDR3 nucleotides are TGTGCCAGCAGCTTGTGGGGGACAGCGAACACCGGGGAGCTGTTTTTT.

The chain carries TRBV7-8 and TRBJ2-5, with TRBD1 as a possible D gene (7 bases). The germline V gene has CDR1 SGHVS and CDR2 FQNEAQ. The CDR3 loop spans 17 amino acids. The V end was cut by 5 bases, the J end by 5 bases, with 24 bases between. This CDR3 is CASSPDRLGGTGETQYF. The CDR3 bases are TGTGCCAGCAGCCCCGATCGACTAGGGGGCACTGGGGAGACCCAGTACTTC.

This chain joins TRBV5-4 and TRBJ1-2; unclear D gene. CDR1 is SGHNT and CDR2 is YYREEE in the germline V gene (reference sequence). V was trimmed by 6 bases and J by 3 bases, leaving 18 bases between them. This CDR3 spans 15 amino acids. CDR3 loop: CASTSPPGEDYGYTF. The CDR3, as DNA: TGTGCCAGCACTTCTCCCCCCGGGGAGGACTATGGCTACACCTTC.

The DNA of the CDR3 is TGTGCCAGCAGCTTGGGCCATAATGAAAAACTGTTTTTT. This sequence encodes CASSLGHNEKLFF. This sequence joins TRBV7-8 and TRBJ1-4; D gene ambiguous. Trimming took 3 bases from V and 4 from J, leaving 6 bases between them. The CDR3 contains 13 residues. In germline, CDR1 is SGHVS, CDR2 FQNEAQ.

The gene calls are TRBV3-1 (or the pseudogene TRBV3-2) and TRBJ1-1; TRBD1 is a possible D gene (5 bases). The V gene lost 5 bases and the J gene lost 1 base, with 8 bases spanning the gap. Germline CDR1 LGHDT, CDR2 YNNKEL (reference sequence). The CDR3 consists of 13 residues. Written as DNA, the CDR3 is TGTGCCAGCAGCGCAGACAGGAACACTGAAGCTTTCTTT. Translating gives CASSADRNTEAFF.

The V gene is TRBV9, the J gene TRBJ1-3; D not certain. The CDR3 runs to 14 residues. In germline, CDR1 is SGDLS, CDR2 YYNGEE. V was clipped by 0 bases and J by 4 bases, with 8 bases between them. The CDR3 DNA reads as TGTGCCAGCAGCGTAGCCCCAGGCGGAAACACCATATATTTT. Amino acids: CASSVAPGGNTIYF. Using reference TRBV9 and TRBJ1-3 for the parts outside the CDR3, the full variable domain is DSGVTQTPKHLITATGQRVTLRCSPRSGDLSVYWYQQSLDQGLQFLIQYYNGEERAKGNILERFSAQQFPDLHSELNLSSLELGDSALYFCASSVAPGGNTIYFGEGSWLTVV.

This chain joins TRBV29-1 and TRBJ2-7; 7 bases are shared with TRBD1. After removal of 3 bases from V and 7 bases from J, the junction contained 12 bases not matched to a gene. The germline CDR1 and CDR2 sequences are SQVTM and ANQGSEA. The CDR3 runs to 14 residues. Here the CDR3 reads CSVDASYRGAEQYF. The CDR3 nucleotides are TGCAGCGTTGACGCCTCTTACAGGGGTGCGGAGCAGTACTTC.

J is TRBJ2-7 and V is TRBV18, with TRBD1 matching 12 bases. Germline V gives CDR1 KGHSH, CDR2 LQKENI. The CDR3 spans 15 residues. V was pared by 3 bases and J by 3 bases, with 3 bases of the junction left unmatched. CDR3 bases: TGTGCCAGCTCACCGGGACAGGGGGCAAGCTACGAGCAGTACTTC. It yields the protein CASSPGQGASYEQYF.

V is TRBV11-2 and J is TRBJ2-7; possibly TRBD2 for D (6 bases). This CDR3 is built from 15 residues. Trimming took 2 bases from V and 6 from J, leaving 17 bases between them. Germline V CDR1 and CDR2: SGHAT, FQNNGV. CDR3 in DNA: TGTGCCAGCAGCTTATATTCAGGGCGGGATCTCGAGCAGTACTTC. Amino acids: CASSLYSGRDLEQYF. Filled out from reference TRBV11-2 and TRBJ2-7, the complete variable domain reads EAGVAQSPRYKIIEKRQSVAFWCNPISGHATLYWYQQILGQGPKLLIQFQNNGVVDDSQLPKDRFSAERLKGVDSTLKIQPAKLEDSAVYLCASSLYSGRDLEQYFGPGTRLTVT.

The V call is TRBV14, the J call TRBJ2-1; 8 nucleotides match TRBD2. The V segment lost 5 bases and the J segment 4 bases; nucleotides outside the gene matches: 10. The CDR3 loop spans 16 amino acids. CDR1 and CDR2 (germline): SGHDN, FVKESK. CDR3 region: CASSFLGAGVYNEQFF. CDR3 DNA sequence: TGTGCCAGCAGCTTTCTCGGAGCGGGAGTATACAATGAGCAGTTCTTC.

This clone is a singleton in its sample. The rearrangement joins TRBV11-2 to TRBJ2-2; 14 nucleotides match TRBD2. The V segment lost 2 bases and the J segment 13 bases; nucleotides outside the gene matches: 9. The V gene's germline CDR1 is SGHAT and CDR2 FQNNGV. This CDR3 is 16 amino acids long. The CDR3 sequence: CASSLPGLAGVGGLFF. The CDR3 DNA is TGTGCCAGCAGCTTACCGGGACTAGCGGGAGTAGGTGGGCTGTTTTTT.

The chain carries TRBV12-3 or TRBV12-4 and TRBJ1-2, with D perhaps TRBD1 (5 bases). This CDR3 is built from 13 residues. V lost 1 base and J 9 bases, leaving 12 bases between the germline ends. The CDR3 loop reads CASSLVTGDSYTF. The CDR3 region has the DNA TGTGCCAGCAGTTTAGTAACGGGGGATAGCTACACCTTC.

This chain uses TRBV11-2 with TRBJ1-5; no clear D gene. The germline gives CDR1 SGHAT, CDR2 FQNNGV. Trimming cost V 3 bases and J 5 bases, with 8 bases left between them. CDR3 length: 13 residues. The CDR3 DNA reads as TGTGCCAGCAGCTTGTACGAGGATCAGCCCCAGCATTTT. This encodes CASSLYEDQPQHF.

This chain uses TRBV19 with TRBJ1-4, with 7 bases that match TRBD1. Germline CDR1 is LNHDA and CDR2 is SQIVND (reference sequence). CDR3 size: 16 residues. V gave up 5 bases and J gave up 4 bases; unmatched junction bases: 10. The CDR3 loop is CASSLATGARNEKLFF. In DNA form, the CDR3 reads TGTGCCAGTAGTCTCGCCACAGGGGCCCGTAATGAAAAACTGTTTTTT.

The V and J genes are TRBV29-1 and TRBJ2-1; 8 bases map to TRBD2. The CDR3 length is 15 residues. V shed 7 bases and J 2 bases; nucleotides not matched to a gene: 10. Germline loops: CDR1 SQVTM, CDR2 ANQGSEA. The CDR3 protein is CSARTSRSAYNEQFF. The DNA of the CDR3 is TGCAGCGCCCGGACTAGCCGTAGCGCCTACAATGAGCAGTTCTTC.